These 14 T cell receptor beta chains were all obtained from the same sample, sequenced in a study of blood T cell repertoires in COVID-19 (dated by TCRdb to 2018 to 2020). Library creation used the immunoSEQ multiplex PCR assay. TCRdb provides this immuneACCESS table in a form limited to in-frame rearrangements. Some clones are lacking; in checked studies, under half of them reflect an unresolved V gene, and why the rest are absent is not known. The table for this sample lists some 200,000 clones; approximately 90% of them were counted only once. Together, the top ten hold nearly 0.55% of the sample. The specimen sequenced was peripheral blood. These TCRs come from a middle-aged man with acute or convalescent COVID-19.

V usage is TRBV12-3 or TRBV12-4 and J usage is TRBJ2-4; the match to TRBD1 covers 9 bases. The junction had 10 bases not matched to a gene; V was cut back by 7 bases and J by 15 bases. The CDR3 totals 12 residues. The CDR3 region has the DNA TGTGCCAGCACCCGGGACAGGGAAGTTCTGTACTTC. The encoded protein is CASTRDREVLYF.

This rearrangement joins TRBV29-1 to TRBJ2-7; D not resolved. CDR1 is SQVTM and CDR2 is ANQGSEA in the germline V gene. Trimming took 5 bases from V and 4 from J, leaving 15 bases between them. The CDR3 loop spans 13 amino acids. The CDR3 region is CSVSSYALYEQYF. In DNA, the CDR3 is TGCAGCGTTAGTTCCTACGCTTTGTACGAGCAGTACTTC.

V is TRBV6-5 and J is TRBJ2-7; D call uncertain. This CDR3 has 13 residues. V lost 6 bases, J lost 3 bases, and 12 bases lay in between. From germline, CDR1 is MNHEY and CDR2 SVGAGI. CDR3 in DNA: TGTGCCAGCAGCCCAGGATCCTACTACGAGCAGTACTTC. It specifies CASSPGSYYEQYF.

This chain uses TRBV11-2 with TRBJ2-1, with D unclear. The germline V and J ends were trimmed by 2 bases and 6 bases, with 11 bases remaining between them. Germline CDR1 is SGHAT and CDR2 is FQNNGV. The CDR3 is 14 amino acids. The CDR3 sequence is CASSLKVTFNEQFF. The DNA of the CDR3 is TGTGCCAGCAGCTTAAAAGTCACATTCAATGAGCAGTTCTTC.

The sample holds one count of this clone. An end of the junction differs from the germline gene, which may be a read error. The genes are TRBV11-2 and TRBJ1-1; D possibly corresponds to TRBD1 (6 bases). Per the germline V gene, CDR1 is SGHAT and CDR2 is FQNNGV. The CDR3 spans 15 residues. Written as DNA, the CDR3 is TGTGCCAGCAGCGCGCAAGGGGGTGTGAACGCTGAAGCTTTCTTT. This sequence encodes CASSAQGGVNAEAFF.

V and J are TRBV7-2 and TRBJ1-2; D is unclear. The CDR3 is 13 amino acids. Trimming cost V 0 bases and J 3 bases, with 5 bases left between them. Germline V gene data show CDR1 as SGHTA and CDR2 as FQGNSA. CDR3 region: CASSLAQDYGYTF. In DNA, the CDR3 is TGTGCCAGCAGCTTAGCGCAGGACTATGGCTACACCTTC.

V gene TRBV9 combines with J gene TRBJ1-1; a weak D match, TRBD1 (5 bases). This CDR3 comprises 14 residues. CDR1 and CDR2 from the germline V gene are SGDLS and YYNGEE. V lost 3 bases and J 6 bases, leaving 15 bases between the germline ends. CDR3 region: CASSESGAGPEAFF. CDR3 DNA: TGTGCCAGCAGCGAAAGCGGGGCCGGCCCTGAAGCTTTCTTT. The entire variable domain, with the rest obtained from reference TRBV9 and TRBJ1-1, is as follows: DSGVTQTPKHLITATGQRVTLRCSPRSGDLSVYWYQQSLDQGLQFLIQYYNGEERAKGNILERFSAQQFPDLHSELNLSSLELGDSALYFCASSESGAGPEAFFGQGTRLTVV.

The chain joins TRBV7-3 to TRBJ2-1; 9 nucleotides match TRBD2. The germline V gene encodes CDR1 SGHTA and CDR2 FQGTGA. V trimming: 5 bases; J trimming: 4 bases; junction bases outside the gene matches: 6. The length of the CDR3 is 15 residues. The DNA of the CDR3 is TGTGCCAGCAGCAAAAGCGGGAGGCTTTACAATGAGCAGTTCTTC. Protein: CASSKSGRLYNEQFF.

J is TRBJ1-2 and V is TRBV18; 8 positions agree with TRBD1. Germline trimming cut 3 bases from V and 4 bases from J; bases unmatched to any gene: 1. The CDR3 length is 13 residues. The germline V gene encodes CDR1 KGHSH and CDR2 LQKENI. The CDR3 reads CASSPDRAYGYTF. The CDR3 nucleotides read TGTGCCAGCTCACCGGACAGGGCCTATGGCTACACCTTC.

This chain connects TRBV6-2 or TRBV6-3 to TRBJ1-4, with 8 bases aligning to TRBD1. Germline loops: CDR1 MNHEY, CDR2 SVGEGT. Trimming cost V 2 bases and J 6 bases; bases outside gene matches: 8. This CDR3 spans 16 amino acids. The CDR3 DNA reads TGTGCCAGCAGTTACGCAACCGGGACAGGTCATGAAAAACTGTTTTTT. It codes for CASSYATGTGHEKLFF.

This chain uses TRBV6-2 or TRBV6-3 with TRBJ2-7, with a weak D call TRBD2 (6 bases). The CDR3 extends over 14 amino acids. Germline V gene data show CDR1 as MNHEY and CDR2 as SVGEGT. Trimming shortened V by 1 base and J by 1 base, and 8 bases separated the two germline ends. Here the CDR3 reads CASSYYGGSYEQYV. CDR3 nucleotides: TGTGCCAGCAGTTACTACGGGGGATCCTACGAGCAGTACGTC.

Concerning this clone: This CDR3 is also generated by other DNA sequences in the sample. CDR3 residues: CASRQTGNTIYF. In DNA form, the CDR3 reads TGTGCCAGCCGACAGACTGGAAACACCATATATTTT. The chain recombines TRBV2 with TRBJ1-3, with D possibly TRBD1 on 5 matching bases. The CDR3 runs 12 residues. V lost 8 bases and J 2 bases, leaving 7 bases between the germline ends. The germline V gene encodes CDR1 SNHLY and CDR2 FYNNEI.

V and J are TRBV10-3 and TRBJ2-1; D is unclear. This CDR3 has 15 amino acids. In germline, CDR1 is ENHRY, CDR2 SYGVKD. V lost 0 bases and J 4 bases, leaving 10 bases between the germline ends. The CDR3 loop reads CAISESRSRYNEQFF. The CDR3 coding sequence is TGTGCCATCAGTGAGTCAAGGAGCAGATACAATGAGCAGTTCTTC.

This chain links TRBV30 with TRBJ1-4; 7 nucleotides match TRBD1. Germline values: CDR1 GTSNPN, CDR2 SVGIG (reference sequence). The CDR3 is 13 amino acids. V was clipped by 7 bases and J by 7 bases; unmatched bases: 9. CDR3 residues: CAYDRAGAEKLFF. CDR3 bases: TGTGCCTATGACAGGGCCGGGGCTGAAAAACTGTTTTTT.